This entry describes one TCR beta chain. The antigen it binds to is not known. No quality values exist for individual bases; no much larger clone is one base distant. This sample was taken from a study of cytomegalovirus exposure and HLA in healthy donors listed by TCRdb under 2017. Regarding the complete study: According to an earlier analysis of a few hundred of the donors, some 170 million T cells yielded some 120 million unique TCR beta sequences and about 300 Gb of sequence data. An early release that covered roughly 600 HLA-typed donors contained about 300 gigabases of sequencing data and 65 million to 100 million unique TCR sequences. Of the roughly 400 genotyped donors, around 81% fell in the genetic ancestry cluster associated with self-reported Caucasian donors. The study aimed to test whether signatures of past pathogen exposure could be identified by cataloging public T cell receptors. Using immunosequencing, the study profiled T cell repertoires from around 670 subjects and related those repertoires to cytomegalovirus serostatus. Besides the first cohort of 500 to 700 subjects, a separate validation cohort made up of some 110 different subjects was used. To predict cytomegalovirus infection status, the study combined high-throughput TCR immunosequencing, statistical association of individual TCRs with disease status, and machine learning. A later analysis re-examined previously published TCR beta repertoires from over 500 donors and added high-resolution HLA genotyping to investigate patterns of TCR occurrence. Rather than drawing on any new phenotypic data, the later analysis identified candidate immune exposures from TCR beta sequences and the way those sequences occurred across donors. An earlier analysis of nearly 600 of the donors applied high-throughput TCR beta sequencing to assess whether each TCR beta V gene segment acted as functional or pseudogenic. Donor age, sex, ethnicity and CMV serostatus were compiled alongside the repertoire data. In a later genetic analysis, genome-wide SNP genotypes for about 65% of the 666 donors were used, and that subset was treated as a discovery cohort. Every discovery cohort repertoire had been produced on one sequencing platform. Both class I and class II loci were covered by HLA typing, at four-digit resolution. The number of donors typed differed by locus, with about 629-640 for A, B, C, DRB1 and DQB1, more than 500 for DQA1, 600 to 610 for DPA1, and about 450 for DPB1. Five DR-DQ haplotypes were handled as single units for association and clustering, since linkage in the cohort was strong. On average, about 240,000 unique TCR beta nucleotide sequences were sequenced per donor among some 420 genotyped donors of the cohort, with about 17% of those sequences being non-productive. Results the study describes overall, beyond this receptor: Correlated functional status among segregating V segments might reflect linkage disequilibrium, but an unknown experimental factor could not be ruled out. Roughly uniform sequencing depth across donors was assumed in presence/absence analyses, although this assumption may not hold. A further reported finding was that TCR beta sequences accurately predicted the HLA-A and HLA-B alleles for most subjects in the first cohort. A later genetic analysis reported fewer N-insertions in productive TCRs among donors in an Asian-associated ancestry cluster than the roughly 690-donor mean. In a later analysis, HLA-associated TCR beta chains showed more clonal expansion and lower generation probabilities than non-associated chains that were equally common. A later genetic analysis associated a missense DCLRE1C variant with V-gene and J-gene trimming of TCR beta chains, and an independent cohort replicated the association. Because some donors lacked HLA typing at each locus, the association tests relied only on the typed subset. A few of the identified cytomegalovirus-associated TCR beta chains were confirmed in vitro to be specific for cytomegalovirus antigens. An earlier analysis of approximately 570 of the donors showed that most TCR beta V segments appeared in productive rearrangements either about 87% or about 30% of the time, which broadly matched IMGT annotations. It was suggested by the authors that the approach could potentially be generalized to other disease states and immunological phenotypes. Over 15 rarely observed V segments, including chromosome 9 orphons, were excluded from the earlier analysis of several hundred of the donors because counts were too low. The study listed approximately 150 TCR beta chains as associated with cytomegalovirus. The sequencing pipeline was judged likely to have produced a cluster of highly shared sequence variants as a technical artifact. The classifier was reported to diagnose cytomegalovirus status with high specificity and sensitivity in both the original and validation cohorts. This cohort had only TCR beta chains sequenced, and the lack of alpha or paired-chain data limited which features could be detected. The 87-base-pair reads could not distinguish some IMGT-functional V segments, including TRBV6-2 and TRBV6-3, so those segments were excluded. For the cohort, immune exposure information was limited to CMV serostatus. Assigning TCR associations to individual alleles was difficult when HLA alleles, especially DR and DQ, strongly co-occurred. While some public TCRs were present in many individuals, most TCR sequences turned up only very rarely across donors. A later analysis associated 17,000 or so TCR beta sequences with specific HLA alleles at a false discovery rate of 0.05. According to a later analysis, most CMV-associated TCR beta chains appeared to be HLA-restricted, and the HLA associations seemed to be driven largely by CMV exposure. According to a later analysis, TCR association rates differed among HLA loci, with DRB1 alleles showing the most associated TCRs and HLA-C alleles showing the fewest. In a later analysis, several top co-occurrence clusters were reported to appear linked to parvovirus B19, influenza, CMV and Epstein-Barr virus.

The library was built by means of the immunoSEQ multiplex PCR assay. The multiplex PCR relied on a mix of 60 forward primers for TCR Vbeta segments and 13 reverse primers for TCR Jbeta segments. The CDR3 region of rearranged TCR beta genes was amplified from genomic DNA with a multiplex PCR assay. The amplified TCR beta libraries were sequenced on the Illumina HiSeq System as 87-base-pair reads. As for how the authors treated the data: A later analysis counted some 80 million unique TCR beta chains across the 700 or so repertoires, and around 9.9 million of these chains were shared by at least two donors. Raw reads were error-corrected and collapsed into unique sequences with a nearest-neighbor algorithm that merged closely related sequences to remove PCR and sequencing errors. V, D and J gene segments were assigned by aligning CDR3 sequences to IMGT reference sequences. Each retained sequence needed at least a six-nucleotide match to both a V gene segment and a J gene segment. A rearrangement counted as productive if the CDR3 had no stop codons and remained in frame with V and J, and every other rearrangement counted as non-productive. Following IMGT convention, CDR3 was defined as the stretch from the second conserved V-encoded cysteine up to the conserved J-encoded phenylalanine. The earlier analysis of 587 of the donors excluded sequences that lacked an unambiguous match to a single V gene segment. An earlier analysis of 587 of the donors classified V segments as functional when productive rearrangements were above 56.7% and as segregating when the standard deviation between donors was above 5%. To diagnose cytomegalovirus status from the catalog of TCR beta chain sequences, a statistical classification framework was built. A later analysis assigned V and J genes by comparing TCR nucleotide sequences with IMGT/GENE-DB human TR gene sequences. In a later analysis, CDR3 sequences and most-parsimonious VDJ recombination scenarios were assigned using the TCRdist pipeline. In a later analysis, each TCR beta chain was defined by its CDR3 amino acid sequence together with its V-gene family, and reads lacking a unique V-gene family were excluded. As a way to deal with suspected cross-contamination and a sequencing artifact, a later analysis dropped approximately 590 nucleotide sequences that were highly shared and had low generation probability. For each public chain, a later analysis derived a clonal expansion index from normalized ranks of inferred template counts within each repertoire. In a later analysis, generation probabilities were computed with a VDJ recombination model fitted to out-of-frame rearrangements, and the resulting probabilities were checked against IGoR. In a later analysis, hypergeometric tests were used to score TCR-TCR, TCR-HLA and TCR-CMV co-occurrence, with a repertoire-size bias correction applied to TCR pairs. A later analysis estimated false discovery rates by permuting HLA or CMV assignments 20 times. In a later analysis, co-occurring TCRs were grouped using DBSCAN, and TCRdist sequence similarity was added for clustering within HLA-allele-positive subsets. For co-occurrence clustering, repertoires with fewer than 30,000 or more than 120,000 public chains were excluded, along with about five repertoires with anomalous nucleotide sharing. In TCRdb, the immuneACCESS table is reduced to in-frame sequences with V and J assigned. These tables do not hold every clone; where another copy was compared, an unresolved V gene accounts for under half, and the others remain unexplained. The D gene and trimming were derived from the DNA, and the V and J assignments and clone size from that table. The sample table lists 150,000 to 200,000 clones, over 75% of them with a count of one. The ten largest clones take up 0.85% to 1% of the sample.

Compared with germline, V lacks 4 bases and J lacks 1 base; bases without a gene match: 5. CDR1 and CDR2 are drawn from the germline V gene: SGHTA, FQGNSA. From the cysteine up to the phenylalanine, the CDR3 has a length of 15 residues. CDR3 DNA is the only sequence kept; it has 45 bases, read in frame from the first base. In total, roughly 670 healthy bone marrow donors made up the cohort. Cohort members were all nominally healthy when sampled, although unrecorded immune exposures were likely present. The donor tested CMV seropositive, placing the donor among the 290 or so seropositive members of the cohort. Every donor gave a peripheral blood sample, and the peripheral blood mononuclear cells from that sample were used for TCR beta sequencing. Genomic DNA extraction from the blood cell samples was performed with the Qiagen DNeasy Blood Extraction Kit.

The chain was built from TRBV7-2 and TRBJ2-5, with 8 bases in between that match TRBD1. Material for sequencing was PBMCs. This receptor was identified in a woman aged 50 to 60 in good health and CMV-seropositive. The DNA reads TGTGCCAGCAGCTACGGACAGGGAGGCCAAGAGACCCAGTACTTC. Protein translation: CASSYGQGGQETQYF. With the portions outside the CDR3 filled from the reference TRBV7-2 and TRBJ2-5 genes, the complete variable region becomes GAGVSQSPSNKVTEKGKDVELRCDPISGHTALYWYRQSLGQGLEFLIYFQGNSAPDKSGLPSDRFSAERTGGSVSTLTIQRTQQEDSAVYLCASSYGQGGQETQYFGPGTRLLVL.